The 21 T cell receptor beta chains below all came from one sample that was sequenced in a study of CD8 T cells in Susac syndrome. With random hexamers, reverse transcription was performed on about 0.45 to 1 ug of RNA. TCRdb analysed the immunoSEQ multiplex PCR reads with MiXCR anew, one entry per CDR3 protein. The table has about 190,000 distinct CDR3 sequences, 95% seen once; the top ten hold approximately 0.1%. Sequenced input: CD4+ T cells from PBMCs. These receptors were taken from a human donor in good health.

The rearrangement uses TRBV30 and TRBJ2-5; tentatively, D is TRBD1 or TRBD2 (5 bases each). This CDR3 has 13 amino acids. V lost 1 base to trimming and J lost 5 bases, with 11 bases between them. CDR1 is GTSNPN and CDR2 is SVGIG in the germline V gene (reference sequence). The CDR3 DNA is TGTGCCTGGAGTGGGGGCGGGCGGGAGACCCAGTACTTC. This gives the protein CAWSGGGRETQYF.

The DNA for the CDR3 is TGCAGCGTTGGAGCGGGTGTGGATGAAAAACTGTTTTTT. It specifies CSVGAGVDEKLFF. The V call is TRBV29-1, the J call TRBJ1-4; D remains unclear. V gave up 4 bases and J gave up 6 bases, with 12 bases separating them. CDR1 and CDR2 (germline): SQVTM, ANQGSEA. This CDR3 has 13 residues. The entire variable domain, with the rest obtained from reference TRBV29-1 and TRBJ1-4, is as follows: SAVISQKPSRDICQRGTSLTIQCQVDSQVTMMFWYRQQPGQSLTLIATANQGSEATYESGFVIDKFPISRPNLTFSTLTVSNMSPEDSSIYLCSVGAGVDEKLFFGSGTQLSVL.

The chain recombines TRBV2 with TRBJ2-1; D may be TRBD1 or TRBD2 (7 bases each). The CDR3 has 13 amino acids. Germline V CDR1 and CDR2: SNHLY, FYNNEI. Trimming removed 10 bases from V and 9 bases from J, with 19 bases in between. For the CDR3, the DNA is TGTGCCATCAGCAGGGGGACGGGAGGTGAGCAGTTCTTC. It specifies CAISRGTGGEQFF.

The chain links TRBV3-1 to TRBJ1-2; no definite D call. CDR1 and CDR2 from the germline V gene are LGHDT and YNNKEL (reference sequence). This CDR3 spans 14 amino acids. The V end lost 1 base, the J end lost 7 bases, and 13 bases lay between the germline ends. This chain's CDR3 is CASSQGATEGGYTF. In DNA form, the CDR3 reads TGTGCCAGCAGCCAAGGGGCTACGGAAGGTGGCTACACCTTC.

The chain carries TRBV3-1 and TRBJ2-1; D perhaps matches TRBD2 (5 bases). The CDR3 is 13 residues long. V lost 8 bases to trimming and J lost 4 bases, with 12 bases between them. CDR1 is LGHDT, CDR2 YNNKEL, per germline (reference sequence). In nucleotides, the CDR3 is TGTGCCAGCGGAGGATTGGGGTACAATGAGCAGTTCTTC. It yields the protein CASGGLGYNEQFF.

The chain recombines TRBV29-1 with TRBJ1-1; a possible D gene is TRBD1 (6 bases). Trimming cost V 7 bases and J 5 bases, with 20 bases left between them. The CDR3 is 14 residues long. CDR1 and CDR2 from the germline V gene are SQVTM and ANQGSEA. The CDR3 loop is CSASRGVSRTEAFF. In DNA form, the CDR3 reads TGCAGCGCCTCGAGGGGGGTTTCTCGGACTGAAGCTTTCTTT.

This chain joins TRBV25-1 and TRBJ2-3, with 9 positions matching TRBD2. V lost 3 bases, J lost 2 bases, and 3 bases stayed unmatched. The CDR3 covers 15 residues. The germline CDR1 and CDR2 sequences are MGHDK and SYGVNS. CDR3 loop: CASSEAGGNTDTQYF. The DNA of the CDR3 is TGTGCCAGCAGTGAGGCGGGAGGGAACACAGATACGCAGTATTTT.

The chain carries TRBV12-3 or TRBV12-4 and TRBJ2-7, with D perhaps matching TRBD1 or TRBD2 (5 bases each). The CDR3 totals 12 residues. V gave up 10 bases and J gave up 5 bases, with 15 bases separating them. In DNA, the CDR3 is TGTGCCACTGGTATTTGGGGGAACGAGCAGTACTTC. The encoded protein is CATGIWGNEQYF.

The J gene is TRBJ2-7, the V gene TRBV7-9; TRBD1 might be the D (6 bases). CDR3 size: 16 residues. Germline V lookup: CDR1 SEHNR, CDR2 FQNEAQ (reference sequence). V was trimmed by 5 bases and J by 4 bases, leaving 21 bases between them. The CDR3 region has the DNA TGTGCCAGCAGCGCCATTACGGATGGGACACCATACGAGCAGTACTTC. Translation: CASSAITDGTPYEQYF.

This chain uses TRBV18 with TRBJ2-3; D gene ambiguous. Trimming stripped 4 bases from V and 0 bases from J, with 17 bases between. The CDR3 spans 17 residues. Germline V lookup: CDR1 KGHSH, CDR2 LQKENI. DNA of the CDR3: TGTGCCAGCTCACAGCTCATGGCAAAACCTAGCACAGATACGCAGTATTTT. Residues: CASSQLMAKPSTDTQYF.

The chain carries TRBV20-1 and TRBJ2-7, with 8 bases that match TRBD2. Trimming at V came to 5 bases and at J to 4 bases, leaving 4 bases not matched to a gene. Germline CDR1 and CDR2: DFQATT and SNEGSKA (reference sequence). This CDR3 region has 12 residues. CDR3 nucleotides: TGCAGTGCTGCCCCTAGCGGGTACGAGCAGTACTTC. This encodes CSAAPSGYEQYF.

The genes are TRBV3-1 and TRBJ1-2; TRBD1 might be the D (5 bases). Germline assignment: CDR1 LGHDT and CDR2 YNNKEL (reference sequence). Trimming pared 1 base from V and 4 bases from J, leaving 10 bases between. The CDR3 spans 14 residues. The CDR3 DNA is TGTGCCAGCAGCCAAGGGGGGTCTCCCTATGGCTACACCTTC. It encodes CASSQGGSPYGYTF.

The chain employs TRBV11-2 and TRBJ1-1; the match to TRBD1 covers 10 bases. The CDR3 has 15 residues. Germline lookup yields CDR1 SGHAT and CDR2 FQNNGV. V shed 5 bases, J shed 3 bases, and the junction held 6 bases outside the gene matches. CDR3 region: CASSPVGTGDTEAFF. The DNA of the CDR3 is TGTGCCAGCAGCCCAGTCGGGACAGGGGACACTGAAGCTTTCTTT. Full variable domain (remainder filled in from reference TRBV11-2 and TRBJ1-1): EAGVAQSPRYKIIEKRQSVAFWCNPISGHATLYWYQQILGQGPKLLIQFQNNGVVDDSQLPKDRFSAERLKGVDSTLKIQPAKLEDSAVYLCASSPVGTGDTEAFFGQGTRLTVV.

V gene TRBV28 combines with J gene TRBJ2-1; the D is unclear. Germline loops: CDR1 MDHEN, CDR2 SYDVKM. V was pared by 2 bases and J by 8 bases, with 10 bases between. The CDR3 contains 13 residues. The CDR3 DNA follows: TGTGCCAGCAGTTTAATACAGCCTTATGAGCAGTTCTTC. Translating it yields CASSLIQPYEQFF.

The chain links TRBV6-2 or TRBV6-3 to TRBJ2-5, with D unresolved. The germline CDR1 and CDR2 sequences are MNHEY and SVGEGT. The CDR3 totals 12 residues. Trimming took 4 bases from V and 5 from J, leaving 8 bases between them. The CDR3 DNA is TGTGCCAGCAGTTCCCGAGAGGAGACCCAGTACTTC. It codes for CASSSREETQYF.

The chain employs TRBV27 and TRBJ1-6; D is perhaps TRBD1 (5 bases). Germline V gene lookup returns CDR1 MNHEY and CDR2 SMNVEV (reference sequence). The CDR3 extends over 14 amino acids. The ends were cut back, 3 bases at V and 10 bases at J, with 13 bases in the middle. CDR3: CASSFQGSQSPLHF. CDR3 bases: TGTGCCAGCAGTTTCCAGGGTTCCCAATCACCCCTCCACTTT.

The rearrangement uses TRBV27 and TRBJ2-7; 11 positions agree with TRBD1. This CDR3 comprises 14 residues. The germline V gene has CDR1 MNHEY and CDR2 SMNVEV (reference sequence). The ends lost 5 bases at V and 3 bases at J; junction bases unmatched: 3. CDR3 coding DNA: TGTGCCAGCAGTCGGACAGGGGGCGTCTACGAGCAGTACGTC. This codes for CASSRTGGVYEQYV.

The chain has TRBV5-1 and TRBJ1-2, with D possibly matching TRBD1 (6 bases). The CDR3 length is 13 residues. V was trimmed by 5 bases and J by 4 bases, leaving 12 bases between them. In germline, CDR1 is SGHRS, CDR2 YFSETQ. The CDR3 DNA sequence: TGCGCCAGCAGGCACAGGGAAGGCTATGGCTACACCTTC. This sequence encodes CASRHREGYGYTF.

The V gene is TRBV9, the J gene TRBJ2-1; TRBD2 agrees at 8 bases. V lost 0 bases to trimming and J lost 8 bases; unmatched junction nucleotides: 7. The V gene's germline CDR1 is SGDLS and CDR2 YYNGEE. The CDR3 covers 15 residues. The CDR3 is CASSVDGRAVDEQFF. The CDR3 nucleotides are TGTGCCAGCAGCGTAGACGGGAGGGCCGTTGATGAGCAGTTCTTC.

V is TRBV2 and J is TRBJ1-1; unclear D gene. Germline V gives CDR1 SNHLY, CDR2 FYNNEI. The CDR3 runs 11 residues. V lost 3 bases, J lost 11 bases, and 10 bases lay in between. The CDR3 DNA reads as TGTGCCAGCAGTGAGAGGGCTTGGGCTTTCTTT. It codes for CASSERAWAFF. Variable domain in full (rest from reference TRBV2 and TRBJ1-1): EPEVTQTPSHQVTQMGQEVILRCVPISNHLYFYWYRQILGQKVEFLVSFYNNEISEKSEIFDDQFSVERPDGSNFTLKIRSTKLEDSAMYFCASSERAWAFFGQGTRLTVV.

This rearrangement joins TRBV30 to TRBJ1-3, with unresolved D. The CDR3 consists of 12 residues. Germline V CDR1 and CDR2: GTSNPN, SVGIG (reference sequence). Trimming pared 0 bases from V and 9 bases from J, leaving 9 bases between. CDR3 in amino acids: CAWSVSLGTIYF. DNA of the CDR3: TGTGCCTGGAGTGTAAGTCTAGGCACCATATATTTT.